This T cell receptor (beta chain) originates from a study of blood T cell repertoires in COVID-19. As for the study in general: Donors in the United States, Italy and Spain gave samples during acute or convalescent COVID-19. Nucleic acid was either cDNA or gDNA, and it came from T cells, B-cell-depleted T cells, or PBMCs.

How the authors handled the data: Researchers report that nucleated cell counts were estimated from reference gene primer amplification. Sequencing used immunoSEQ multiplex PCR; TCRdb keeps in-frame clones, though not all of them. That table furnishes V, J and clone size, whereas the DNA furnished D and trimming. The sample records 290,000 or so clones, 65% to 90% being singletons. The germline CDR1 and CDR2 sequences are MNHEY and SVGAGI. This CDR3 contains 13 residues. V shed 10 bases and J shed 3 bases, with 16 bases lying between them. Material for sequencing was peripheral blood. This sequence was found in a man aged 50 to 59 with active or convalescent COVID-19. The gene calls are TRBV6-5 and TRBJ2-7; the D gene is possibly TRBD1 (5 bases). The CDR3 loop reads CATARVLVYEQYF. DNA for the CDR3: TGTGCCACCGCCAGGGTACTTGTCTACGAGCAGTACTTC.